This entry is about one T cell receptor (beta chain). The CDR3 covers 16 residues. Germline CDR1 reads MDHEN; CDR2 reads SYDVKM. Between the trimmed V and J ends, which lost 6 bases and 2 bases, there was a span of 18 bases. The sample belongs to a study of technical replicates of blood from several donors. TCRdb keeps only in-frame clones here, not all; method: immunoSEQ multiplex PCR. The data show 60,000 to 90,000 clones, around 95% seen once. The chain employs TRBV28 and TRBJ2-3, with D perhaps TRBD2 (5 bases). This receptor was obtained from a human donor in good health. The sample consisted of T cells isolated from PBMCs. CDR3 sequence (DNA): TGTGCCAGCAGAAGCCCCTCCGGACTGTACACAGATACGCAGTATTTT. Amino acids: CASRSPSGLYTDTQYF.